This TCR beta chain was retrieved from a study of cytomegalovirus exposure and HLA in healthy donors. PCR used 60 Vbeta primers and 13 Jbeta primers. Here immunoSEQ multiplex PCR was the method, and the copy in TCRdb shows in-frame clones only, minus some. The table has about 120,000 clones, approximately 80% seen once. This clone was observed a handful of times. Germline V gene sequence: CDR1 SGHVS, CDR2 FNYEAQ. The CDR3 length is 18 residues. V gave up 1 base and J gave up 2 bases, with 18 bases separating them. This receptor was obtained from a woman aged 25 to 45 in good health and CMV-seronegative. The chain uses TRBV7-6 and TRBJ2-1, with D possibly matching TRBD2 (6 bases). The sample taken for sequencing was PBMCs. The CDR3: CASSLEGRGRSAYNEQFF. CDR3 sequence (DNA): TGTGCCAGCAGCTTAGAGGGGCGGGGACGCTCGGCCTACAATGAGCAGTTCTTC.